The rows below give T cell receptor beta chains drawn from one sample of a study of tumor-infiltrating lymphocytes in primary liver carcinoma. TCRdb independently ran MiXCR on the multiplex PCR reads; one entry per CDR3 protein. This sample has roughly 330,000 distinct CDR3 sequences, with less than 70% found just once. The sequencing input was peripheral blood. Source of these receptors: a man aged 35-49 years with primary liver carcinoma and hepatitis B virus infection. Both conserved end residues are part of each CDR3. A D gene is named only where the DNA matches it firmly. Expanded clones are given a class, and other clones once, few, many or no size at all.

J,size,length,D,V,DNA,CDR3
TRBJ2-7,-,15,TRBD2,TRBV11-1,TGTGCCAGCAGCTTAGAGATAGCGGGGGCCCATGAGCAGTACTTC,CASSLEIAGAHEQYF
TRBJ2-1,-,19,TRBD2,TRBV7-9,TGTGCCAGCAGTTCCTACGGGACGAGAGGGACTAGCGCTGACAATGAGCAGTTCTTC,CASSSYGTRGTSADNEQFF
TRBJ2-2,few,17,TRBD2,TRBV13,TGTGCCAGCAGTTACCTTACTAGCGGGAGGAGCACCGGGGAGCTGTTTTTT,CASSYLTSGRSTGELFF
TRBJ1-5,many,17,TRBD1,TRBV4-2,TGTGCCAGCAGCCAAGAAGGAGCACAGGGGGGCAATCAGCCCCAGCATTTT,CASSQEGAQGGNQPQHF
TRBJ2-2,-,14,TRBD2,TRBV6-1,TGTGCCAGCAGTGAGAGACTAGCTATCGGGGAGCTGTTTTTT,CASSERLAIGELFF
TRBJ2-1,-,15,-,TRBV4-1,TGTGCCAGCAGCCGGGGCAGGGTATCCTATAATGAGCAGTTCTTC,CASSRGRVSYNEQFF
TRBJ2-7,many,13,-,TRBV12-3/TRBV12-4,TGTGCCAGCAGTTCCTCTGCGTTGGGTGAGCAGTACTTC,CASSSSALGEQYF
TRBJ2-2,-,13,-,TRBV11-3,TGTGCCAGCAGCTGGAGCGGCGCCGGGGAGCCGTTTTTT,CASSWSGAGEPFF
TRBJ1-5,-,13,-,TRBV6-2/TRBV6-3,TGTGCCACCAAGGACAAGGTGGATCAGCCCCAGCATTTT,CATKDKVDQPQHF
TRBJ2-1,-,17,-,TRBV6-1,TGTGCCAACAGTGGAAACGACCCCACATCTCCCTACAATGAGCGGTTCTTC,CANSGNDPTSPYNERFF
TRBJ2-7,once,15,-,TRBV11-2,TGTGCCAGCAGCTTAGTTGCGGGGACTCGCTACGAGCGGTACTTC,CASSLVAGTRYERYF
TRBJ2-3,-,14,-,TRBV19,TGTGCCAGCCACAGGGTCAGAGGCGTAGATACGCAGTATTTT,CASHRVRGVDTQYF
TRBJ1-2,few,15,-,TRBV6-1,TGTGCCAGCGACAGCGGTCGGACGGACAACTATGGCTACACCTTC,CASDSGRTDNYGYTF
TRBJ2-1,many,15,TRBD1,TRBV10-3,TGTGCCATCAGTGAGGGGGACAGAGGAAACAATGAGCAGTTCTTC,CAISEGDRGNNEQFF
TRBJ1-2,-,12,-,TRBV11-2,TGTGCCAGCGGCCCAGTACGGGGTGGTTACACCTTC,CASGPVRGGYTF
TRBJ2-4,-,16,TRBD2,TRBV12-3/TRBV12-4,TGTGCCAGCAACCGCCTTAGCGGGAACGGCAAAAACATTCAGTACTTC,CASNRLSGNGKNIQYF
TRBJ2-1,-,15,TRBD2,TRBV11-3,TGCGCCAGCAGCCTTTCTAGCGGGAGGGGTCATGAGGAGTTCTTC,CASSLSSGRGHEEFF
TRBJ1-2,many,11,-,TRBV5-4,TGTGCCAGCAGTCTGGGGTTTGGCTACACCTTC,CASSLGFGYTF
TRBJ2-3,many,14,-,TRBV11-2,TGTGCCAGCAGCTTCGGGGTTAGCACAAATACGCAGTATTTT,CASSFGVSTNTQYF
TRBJ2-3,once,12,-,TRBV5-1,TGCGCCAGCAGCACCAACGTAGATACGCAGTATTTT,CASSTNVDTQYF
TRBJ2-7,-,15,TRBD2,TRBV11-2,TGTGCCAGCAGCCCAGGGACTAGCGGGAGATACGGACAGTACTTC,CASSPGTSGRYGQYF
TRBJ2-5,-,13,TRBD1,TRBV6-6,TGTGCCAGCAGAAAAGGGACAGCCAAGAGACAGTACTTC,CASRKGTAKRQYF
TRBJ2-2,-,18,-,TRBV4-2,TGTGTCAGCAGCCAAGATCCGATTAGGTCCGCGGTGCACGGGGAGCTGTTTTTT,CVSSQDPIRSAVHGELFF
TRBJ2-1,many,13,TRBD1,TRBV6-5,TGTGCCAGCCGGACAGGGCGGTACAATGAGCAGTTCTTC,CASRTGRYNEQFF
TRBJ2-7,-,17,-,TRBV4-2,TGTGCCAGCAGCCAAAGCCAAACGCTGGAGGGTCCACACGAGCAGTACTTC,CASSQSQTLEGPHEQYF
TRBJ1-1,once,14,TRBD1,TRBV11-1,TGTGCCAGCAGATCGACAGGGGACGGTACTGAAGCTTTCTTT,CASRSTGDGTEAFF
TRBJ2-7,few,14,-,TRBV28,TGTGCCAGCAGTTTAGGGCTTCAGCCCTACGAGCAGTACTTC,CASSLGLQPYEQYF
TRBJ2-6,-,15,-,TRBV11-1,TGTGCCAGCAGCATAGCCAGAGCTGGGGCCAATGTCCTGACTTTC,CASSIARAGANVLTF
TRBJ2-1,-,15,TRBD2,TRBV11-2,TGTGCCAGCGGAATGACTAGCGGGAGATTAAAGGAGCAGTTCTTC,CASGMTSGRLKEQFF
TRBJ2-7,-,14,-,TRBV10-3,TGTGCCATCAGTGATGGGAATCTTAAGGATGATCAGTACTTC,CAISDGNLKDDQYF
TRBJ2-7,-,13,TRBD2,TRBV14,TGTGTCAGCAGCGGACTAGCGGGGGGAGAGCAGTACTTC,CVSSGLAGGEQYF
TRBJ2-1,-,19,TRBD2,TRBV6-6,TGTGCCAGCAGTCCCCGGGTAGCGGGACAATTCTACTCCTACGATGAGCAGTTCTTC,CASSPRVAGQFYSYDEQFF
TRBJ2-2,-,16,-,TRBV11-1,TGTGCCAGCAGCAGAGGAATTGGCAGGAGCGGCGGGGAGCTGTTTTTT,CASSRGIGRSGGELFF
TRBJ2-7,-,15,-,TRBV28,TGTGCCAGCAGTTCGGGACTTTCGTATCCCTACGAGCAGTACTTC,CASSSGLSYPYEQYF
TRBJ2-3,few,15,-,TRBV30,TGTGCCTGGAGTGTATGGGGGAGCGCGGCAGATACGCAATATTTT,CAWSVWGSAADTQYF
TRBJ1-2,-,15,TRBD1,TRBV2,TGTGCCAGCAGGCCGGGACAGCCTACAAACTATGGCTACACCTTC,CASRPGQPTNYGYTF
TRBJ1-1,-,13,-,TRBV11-2,TGTGCAAGCAACTTAGATCGGCCAGCTGAAGCTTTCTTT,CASNLDRPAEAFF
TRBJ2-2,-,17,-,TRBV6-2/TRBV6-3,TGTGCCAGCAGTTCGACTACGTACGGGAGCAGGTCCGGGGAGCCGTTTTTT,CASSSTTYGSRSGEPFF
TRBJ2-1,-,14,-,TRBV11-2,TGTGCCAGCACCTTAGGGACCGGCTACAATGAGCACTTCTTC,CASTLGTGYNEHFF
TRBJ2-7,many,12,TRBD2,TRBV12-3/TRBV12-4,TGTGCCAGTCTCGGGCGGGGGAGGGAGCAGTACTTC,CASLGRGREQYF
TRBJ2-7,-,15,TRBD1,TRBV7-8,TGTGCCAGCAGCCGGGACAGGGGAGACTCCTACGAGCAGTACTTC,CASSRDRGDSYEQYF
TRBJ2-5,-,14,TRBD2,TRBV10-3,TGTGCCATCAGTGCAACGGGGGGGGGAGAGACCCAGTACTTC,CAISATGGGETQYF
TRBJ2-7,once,14,-,TRBV11-3,TGTACCAGCAGCTTAGGCCCCAGCTCCTATGAGCAGTACTTC,CTSSLGPSSYEQYF
TRBJ2-7,many,13,-,TRBV29-1,TGCAGCGTGGGGGGACAGACGAGCTACGAGCAGTACTTC,CSVGGQTSYEQYF
TRBJ2-7,many,16,TRBD2,TRBV6-1,TGTGCCAGCAGGTTGACTAGCGGGGCGGGGACCTACGAGCAGTACTTC,CASRLTSGAGTYEQYF
TRBJ1-2,many,13,-,TRBV11-2,TGTGCCAGCACCCCAGGTTGGGGCTATGGCTACACCTTC,CASTPGWGYGYTF
TRBJ2-1,-,17,TRBD2,TRBV5-5,TGTGTCAGCAACTTTCAGAAGACTAGCGGGAGTGTCGATGAGCAGTTCTTC,CVSNFQKTSGSVDEQFF